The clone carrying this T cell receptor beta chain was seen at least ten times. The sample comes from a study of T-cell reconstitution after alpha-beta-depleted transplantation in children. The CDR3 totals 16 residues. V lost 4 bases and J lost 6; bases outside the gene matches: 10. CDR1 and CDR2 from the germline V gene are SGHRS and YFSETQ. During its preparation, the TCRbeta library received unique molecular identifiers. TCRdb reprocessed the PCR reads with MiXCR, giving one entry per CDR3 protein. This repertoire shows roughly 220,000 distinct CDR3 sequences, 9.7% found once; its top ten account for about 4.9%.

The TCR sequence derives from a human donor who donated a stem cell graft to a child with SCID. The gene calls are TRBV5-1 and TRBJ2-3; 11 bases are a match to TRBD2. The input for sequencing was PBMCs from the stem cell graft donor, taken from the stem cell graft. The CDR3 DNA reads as TGCGCCAGCAGCCCACTAACTAGCGGGGGAGTTGATACGCAGTATTTT. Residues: CASSPLTSGGVDTQYF.